This T cell receptor beta chain was recovered during a study of shared T cell receptors in the human thymus. The protocol was immunoSEQ multiplex PCR, while the TCRdb copy is restricted to in-frame clones and leaves out a portion. The repertoire holds about 660,000 clones, with roughly 88% as singletons. The ends were cut back, 0 bases at V and 2 bases at J, with 18 bases in the middle. The CDR3 runs to 18 residues. Germline V gives CDR1 SGDLS, CDR2 YYNGEE. The data also belong to a second study, concerning human thymus T cells. That report adds: Thymic samples were excised during corrective heart operations. Among unrelated individuals, related research reported thymic repertoires that overlapped highly.

The sequence derives from a boy less than two years old with a congenital heart defect. Source material: thymocytes. V usage is TRBV9 and J usage is TRBJ1-3, with unresolved D. CDR3 nucleotides: TGTGCCAGCAGCGTAGGTAACTATCGCTGGTTTCCTGGAAACACCATATATTTT. This translates into CASSVGNYRWFPGNTIYF.